This TCR beta chain appears in the sequencing data of a study of cytomegalovirus exposure and HLA in healthy donors (dated by TCRdb to the late 2010s). Notes on the research overall: An earlier analysis of several hundred of the donors reported about 300 Gb of sequence data and around 120 million unique TCR beta sequences obtained from approximately 180 million T cells. An early release covering roughly 600 HLA-typed donors comprised about 290 gigabases of sequencing data and tens of millions of unique TCR sequences. Among the roughly 400 genotyped donors, about 85% belonged to the genetic ancestry cluster associated with self-reported Caucasian donors. The study was designed to test whether signatures of past pathogen exposure could be identified by cataloging public T cell receptors. Using immunosequencing, the study profiled T cell repertoires from 640 or so subjects and related those repertoires to cytomegalovirus serostatus. Besides the first cohort of 550 to 750 subjects, a separate validation cohort made up of around 120 different subjects was used. To predict cytomegalovirus infection status, the study brought together high-throughput TCR immunosequencing, statistical association of individual TCRs with disease status, and machine learning. In a later analysis, previously published TCR beta repertoires from some 640 donors were re-analyzed and high-resolution HLA genotyping was added so that TCR occurrence patterns could be studied. In the later analysis, no new phenotypic data were used to find candidate immune exposures; instead, reliance was placed on TCR beta sequences and their occurrence across donors. An earlier analysis of more than 450 of the donors used high-throughput TCR beta sequencing to judge whether each TCR beta V gene segment behaved as functional or pseudogenic. Alongside the repertoire data, information on donor age, sex, ethnicity and CMV serostatus was compiled. Genome-wide SNP genotypes for about 65% of the roughly 700 donors were used in a later genetic analysis, which treated that subset as a discovery cohort. All discovery cohort repertoires had been generated using a single sequencing platform. HLA typing covered class I and class II loci at four-digit resolution. Typing coverage differed by locus: A, B, C, DRB1 and DQB1 were typed in roughly 629-630 donors, DQA1 in roughly 500, DPA1 in around 600, and DPB1 in 400 to 490. Four to six DR-DQ haplotypes were handled as single units for association and clustering, since linkage in the cohort was strong. Among about 390 genotyped donors of the cohort, an average of roughly 240,000 unique TCR beta nucleotide sequences were sequenced per donor, 15% to 20% of them non-productive.

The cohort comprised 670 or so healthy bone marrow donors. At the time of sampling, all cohort members were nominally healthy, though unrecorded immune exposures were likely present. The donor tested CMV seropositive and was one of the 289 seropositive cohort members. A peripheral blood sample was collected from each donor, and TCR beta sequencing was performed on peripheral blood mononuclear cells. The Qiagen DNeasy Blood Extraction Kit was used to extract genomic DNA from the blood cell samples. The method behind the library was the immunoSEQ multiplex PCR assay. The multiplex PCR relied on a mix of 60 forward primers for TCR Vbeta segments and 13 reverse primers for TCR Jbeta segments. A multiplex PCR assay on genomic DNA amplified the CDR3 region of rearranged TCR beta genes. Amplified TCR beta libraries were sequenced as 87-base-pair reads on the Illumina HiSeq System. The study's own analysis went as follows. In a later analysis, some 80 million unique TCR beta chains were counted across the 500 to 850 repertoires, and around 11 million of these chains were shared by at least two donors. A nearest-neighbor algorithm error-corrected the raw reads and collapsed the reads into unique sequences, merging closely related sequences to remove PCR and sequencing errors. V, D and J gene segments were assigned by aligning CDR3 sequences to IMGT reference sequences. For a sequence to be retained, a match of at least six nucleotides to both a V gene segment and a J gene segment was required. A rearrangement counted as productive if the CDR3 had no stop codons and remained in frame with V and J, and every other rearrangement counted as non-productive. CDR3 was defined by IMGT convention, running from the second conserved V-encoded cysteine to the conserved J-encoded phenylalanine. In an earlier analysis of roughly 580 of the donors, sequences lacking an unambiguous match to a single V gene segment were excluded. An earlier analysis of fewer than 650 of the donors classified V segments as functional when productive rearrangements were above 56.7% and as segregating when the standard deviation between donors was above 5%. A statistical classification framework was built to diagnose cytomegalovirus status from the catalog of TCR beta chain sequences. In a later analysis, TCR nucleotide sequences were compared against IMGT/GENE-DB human TR gene sequences so that V and J genes could be assigned. The TCRdist pipeline was used in a later analysis to assign CDR3 sequences and most-parsimonious VDJ recombination scenarios. In a later analysis, every TCR beta chain was defined by the combination of its CDR3 amino acid sequence and its V-gene family, and reads without a unique V-gene family were dropped. As a way to deal with suspected cross-contamination and a sequencing artifact, a later analysis dropped under 600 nucleotide sequences that were highly shared and had low generation probability. For each public chain, a later analysis derived a clonal expansion index from normalized ranks of inferred template counts within each repertoire. In a later analysis, generation probabilities were computed using a VDJ recombination model fitted to out-of-frame rearrangements, and the results were checked against IGoR. In a later analysis, TCR-TCR, TCR-HLA and TCR-CMV co-occurrence was scored with hypergeometric tests, and a repertoire-size bias correction was applied to TCR pairs. A later analysis estimated false discovery rates by permuting HLA or CMV assignments 20 times. In a later analysis, co-occurring TCRs were grouped with DBSCAN, and TCRdist sequence similarity was added when clustering was performed within HLA-allele-positive subsets. Repertoires with fewer than 30,000 or more than 120,000 public chains were left out of co-occurrence clustering, as were four to six repertoires with anomalous nucleotide sharing. Sourced from immuneACCESS, this table was stored by TCRdb with only in-frame sequences that have V and J called. A share of the clones is absent; for the studies checked, an unresolved V gene accounts for under half, and the remainder has no known explanation. V, J and clone size were drawn from that table, and D and trimming were deduced from the DNA. Within this sample are some 81,000 clones, with 55% to 85% of them counted one time only. The ten largest account for over 8.5% of the sample.

A few counts support this clone. Its antigen remains unidentified. One base away there is no much larger clone; base qualities are not given. The CDR3 measures 14 amino acids from cysteine to phenylalanine. The read is trimmed to its CDR3 DNA, 42 bases read in frame from base 1. CDR1 and CDR2 (MGHRA, YSYEKL) derive from the germline V gene. V has 4 bases trimmed and J has 3 bases trimmed; junction bases matching no gene number 6. The study at large found these results: Some IMGT-functional V segments, including TRBV6-2 and TRBV6-3, could not be distinguished by the 87-base-pair reads and were therefore excluded. In a later analysis, TCR association rates were found to vary across HLA loci, with the most associated TCRs seen for DRB1 alleles and the fewest for HLA-C alleles. The classifier was reported to diagnose cytomegalovirus status with high specificity and sensitivity in both the original cohort and the validation cohort. When HLA alleles, especially DR and DQ, strongly co-occurred, attributing TCR associations to individual alleles was difficult. In an earlier analysis of 587 of the donors, most TCR beta V segments appeared in productive rearrangements about 90% or about 30% of the time, broadly matching IMGT annotations. In a later analysis, several top co-occurrence clusters were reported to appear linked to parvovirus B19, influenza, CMV and Epstein-Barr virus. The only immune exposure information available for the cohort was CMV serostatus. A few of the identified cytomegalovirus-associated TCR beta chains were confirmed in vitro to be specific for cytomegalovirus antigens. In a later analysis, HLA-associated TCR beta chains were found to be more clonally expanded and to have lower generation probabilities than equally common non-associated chains. In this cohort, only TCR beta chains were sequenced, and detectable features were limited by the absence of alpha or paired-chain data. In a later analysis, 15,000 to 20,000 TCR beta sequences were associated with specific HLA alleles at a false discovery rate of 0.05. While some public TCRs were present in many individuals, most TCR sequences turned up only very rarely across donors. Linkage disequilibrium might explain the correlated functional status among segregating V segments, but an unknown experimental factor could not be ruled out. Roughly uniform sequencing depth across donors was assumed in presence/absence analyses, although this assumption may not hold. In a later genetic analysis, fewer N-insertions in productive TCRs were reported among donors in an Asian-associated ancestry cluster than the roughly 710-donor mean. In a later analysis, most CMV-associated TCR beta chains were found to appear HLA-restricted, with HLA associations seemingly driven largely by CMV exposure. It was suggested by the authors that the approach could potentially be generalized to other disease states and immunological phenotypes. A group of highly shared sequence variants was considered likely to be a technical artifact of the sequencing pipeline. In a later genetic analysis, a missense DCLRE1C variant was associated with V-gene and J-gene trimming of TCR beta chains, and the association was replicated in an independent cohort. In the study, some 180 TCR beta chains were listed as associated with cytomegalovirus. A further reported finding was that TCR beta sequences accurately predicted the HLA-A and HLA-B alleles for most subjects in the first cohort. Because HLA typing was missing for some donors at each locus, association tests included only the typed subset. The earlier analysis of 587 of the donors excluded approximately 17 rarely observed V segments, including chromosome 9 orphons, because counts were too low.

This chain joins TRBV4-1 to TRBJ2-7; 7 central nucleotides agree with TRBD1. The sequenced sample consisted of PBMCs. This TCR came from a woman aged 40 to 50 in good health and CMV-seropositive. CDR3 reads: CASSLGTEYYEQYF. The nucleotide sequence is given as TGCGCCAGCAGCCTCGGGACAGAATACTACGAGCAGTACTTC.